What follows is one TCR beta chain and its context. This clone's antigen is unknown. Nothing much larger sits one base from this clone, and base qualities are not available. Libraries were prepared through the immunoSEQ multiplex PCR assay. Imported from immuneACCESS, the table was reduced by TCRdb to in-frame sequences with V and J called. These copies leave out some clones; in studies compared against another copy, an unresolved V gene accounts for under half, and the cause of the remainder is not known. This sample gives roughly 120,000 clones in total; about 95% of them show up just once. The ten largest make up roughly 4% of the sample. CDR1 and CDR2 are read off the germline V gene as LGHNA and YSLEER. Inclusive of the bounding cysteine and phenylalanine, the CDR3 is 16 residues long. Just CDR3 DNA is preserved here, 48 bases in frame from base 1. V loses 0 bases at its end and J loses 7 bases; junction bases beyond the gene matches: 10.

This entry is derived from a study of control samples from healthy donors and cancer patients (dated by TCRdb to 2018 to 2021). The source is a man aged 25-45 years in good health. The V and J genes are TRBV4-3 and TRBJ2-7, and TRBD2 aligns with 9 junction nucleotides. The material sequenced was blood. The sequenced DNA: TGCGCCAGCAGCCAAGATTTGGTAGCGGGGGCGCGTGAGCAGTACTTC. This is translated as CASSQDLVAGAREQYF.